This entry lists 15 T cell receptor beta chains sequenced from one sample in a study of shared clonotypes between healthy human individuals. Only in-frame clones appear in the TCRdb table, and some are missing; sequencing was by immunoSEQ multiplex PCR. The sample records a few million clones, roughly 93% being singletons. CD45RO-negative, CCR7-selected cells formed the naive CD8 fraction, which excluded terminally differentiated effector memory CD45RA+ cells. Sequencing used naive CD8+ T cells from PBMCs. Source of these receptors: a man younger than 30 in good health. Some clones in this sample may be carry-over from other donors' samples.

The CDR3 DNA sequence: TGTGCCAGCAGTTTAGGAGGAGTAGGGTACAATGAGCAGTTCTTC. This codes for CASSLGGVGYNEQFF. This chain connects TRBV27 to TRBJ2-1; perhaps TRBD2 as D (5 bases). Trimming left V 2 bases short and J 4 bases short, with 12 bases between. CDR3 size: 15 residues. Germline assignment: CDR1 MNHEY and CDR2 SMNVEV (reference sequence).

The rearrangement links TRBV9 to TRBJ2-5, with 8 bases lining up with TRBD2. With 4 bases clipped from V and 1 base from J, the junction kept 6 bases outside the gene matches. This CDR3 has 15 amino acids. Germline lookup yields CDR1 SGDLS and CDR2 YYNGEE. The CDR3 bases are TGTGCCAGCAGCCCGACGGGGGGGGCCCAAGAGACCCAGTACTTC. It translates to CASSPTGGAQETQYF.

The chain joins TRBV5-4 to TRBJ1-1; tentatively, D is TRBD1 (5 bases). Germline CDR1 and CDR2: SGHNT and YYREEE (reference sequence). The CDR3 covers 12 residues. Trimming cost V 2 bases and J 8 bases, with 10 bases left between them. The CDR3 DNA follows: TGTGCCAGCAGCTTTGGGTACAGGGAAGCTTTCTTT. Translated: CASSFGYREAFF.

The rearrangement joins TRBV2 to TRBJ2-3, with 14 nucleotides matching TRBD2. This CDR3 contains 17 residues. Trimming at V came to 6 bases and at J to 8 bases, leaving 13 bases not matched to a gene. Per the germline V gene, CDR1 is SNHLY and CDR2 is FYNNEI. CDR3 DNA sequence: TGTGCCAGCAGCCACGGGACTAGCGGGAGTAGTCAGGGTACGCAGTATTTT. Translated: CASSHGTSGSSQGTQYF.

The CDR3 region is CASKRGEPHEKLFF. CDR3 nucleotides: TGTGCCAGCAAAAGGGGGGAGCCGCATGAAAAACTGTTTTTT. This sequence joins TRBV11-2 and TRBJ1-4; weak D call: TRBD1 (6 bases). CDR1 SGHAT and CDR2 FQNNGV come from the germline V gene. The CDR3 sequence is 14 residues long. Trimming pared 7 bases from V and 6 bases from J, leaving 15 bases between.

The CDR3 DNA is TGTGCCAGCGGGGGCGGTACCTACGAGCAGTACTTC. Translated, it gives CASGGGTYEQYF. The chain links TRBV7-9 to TRBJ2-7, with D tentatively TRBD1 (6 bases). The CDR3 extends over 12 amino acids. CDR1 is SEHNR and CDR2 is FQNEAQ in the germline V gene (reference sequence). The ends were cut back, 8 bases at V and 2 bases at J, with 10 bases in the middle.

The chain recombines TRBV28 with TRBJ1-1, with D possibly TRBD1 on 5 matching bases. CDR1 MDHEN and CDR2 SYDVKM come from the germline V gene. The CDR3 is made up of 13 amino acids. V was clipped by 8 bases and J by 4 bases, with 14 bases between them. CDR3: CASRGGGSTEAFF. The CDR3 nucleotides are TGTGCCAGCCGTGGCGGGGGGAGCACTGAAGCTTTCTTT.

The genes are TRBV19 and TRBJ2-7; D ambiguous. Germline-derived CDR1 and CDR2 are LNHDA and SQIVND (reference sequence). This CDR3 is 13 amino acids long. Trimming stripped 5 bases from V and 5 bases from J, with 13 bases between. The chain's CDR3 is CASSFGRANEQYF. For the CDR3, the DNA is TGTGCCAGTAGTTTCGGTAGGGCAAACGAGCAGTACTTC.

The CDR3 spells CASSLDISAPIGEQYF. The CDR3 nucleotides are TGTGCCAGCAGCTTAGATATTAGCGCCCCTATTGGCGAGCAGTACTTC. The V and J genes are TRBV11-2 and TRBJ2-7; D might be TRBD2 (5 bases). The germline CDR1 and CDR2 sequences are SGHAT and FQNNGV. The CDR3 sequence is 16 residues long. The ends were cut back, 0 bases at V and 6 bases at J, with 18 bases in the middle.

J is TRBJ1-1 and V is TRBV7-8; no firm D call. The CDR3 length is 15 residues. With 7 bases removed from V and 0 bases from J, the gap between germline ends came to 15 bases. Germline-derived CDR1 and CDR2 are SGHVS and FQNEAQ. CDR3 DNA: TGTGCCAGCACCCTAGCCATAGGGCTGAACACTGAAGCTTTCTTT. The encoded protein is CASTLAIGLNTEAFF.

V is TRBV7-9 and J is TRBJ1-2; 10 nucleotides line up with TRBD1. The CDR3 consists of 15 residues. The V and J ends lost 5 bases and 4 bases, in that order; junction bases with no gene match: 7. Germline lookup yields CDR1 SEHNR and CDR2 FQNEAQ (reference sequence). CDR3 residues: CASSAPGQGFYGYTF. DNA of the CDR3: TGTGCCAGCAGCGCACCGGGACAGGGGTTCTATGGCTACACCTTC.

The rearrangement uses TRBV7-8 and TRBJ2-2, with 10 positions matching TRBD2. The germline CDR1 and CDR2 sequences are SGHVS and FQNEAQ. Trimming cost V 2 bases and J 3 bases; bases outside gene matches: 6. The CDR3 sequence is 17 residues long. The CDR3 DNA reads as TGTGCCAGCAGCTTAAGGGGAGCGGGAGGGGACACCGGGGAGCTGTTTTTT. Protein sequence: CASSLRGAGGDTGELFF.

In this sample, this clone turned up once. The V and J genes are TRBV7-9 and TRBJ1-2; a possible D gene is TRBD1 (5 bases). Trimming took 4 bases from V and 5 from J, leaving 11 bases between them. Germline assignment: CDR1 SEHNR and CDR2 FQNEAQ (reference sequence). The CDR3 sequence is 13 residues long. The DNA of the CDR3 is TGTGCCAGCAGCTGGACGGACACTTATGGCTACACCTTC. Protein: CASSWTDTYGYTF.

CDR3 region: CASSLLLDRDKHSDPQETQYF. The CDR3 DNA reads as TGTGCCAGCAGCTTACTTCTCGACAGGGACAAACACAGTGATCCCCAAGAGACCCAGTACTTC. V and J are TRBV7-6 and TRBJ2-5, with 7 bases fitting TRBD1. This CDR3 has 21 amino acids. Germline values: CDR1 SGHVS, CDR2 FNYEAQ. Trimming at V came to 2 bases and at J to 1 base, leaving 22 bases not matched to a gene. Supplemented by reference TRBV7-6 and TRBJ2-5, the full variable domain reads GAGVSQSPRYKVTKRGQDVALRCDPISGHVSLYWYRQALGQGPEFLTYFNYEAQQDKSGLPNDRFSAERPEGSISTLTIQRTEQRDSAMYRCASSLLLDRDKHSDPQETQYFGPGTRLLVL.

This clone was observed once. The V gene is TRBV6-5, the J gene TRBJ2-1, with D maybe TRBD2 (6 bases). CDR3 length: 15 amino acids. Germline loops: CDR1 MNHEY, CDR2 SVGAGI. V was trimmed by 0 bases and J by 10 bases, leaving 16 bases between them. CDR3 region: CASSYSEGRAREQFF. The CDR3, as DNA: TGTGCCAGCAGTTACTCGGAGGGCAGGGCTCGGGAGCAGTTCTTC.